The clone carrying this T cell receptor beta chain came up a few times. The antigen remains unidentified. The data derive from a study of naive and memory T cell subsets. The beta constant-region primer was an equimolar mix of two oligonucleotides covering TRBC1 and TRBC2. The ligated cDNA underwent four PCR rounds using SP2 and nested alpha and beta constant-region primers. The cDNA 3' end received a ligated single-stranded oligonucleotide carrying the SP2 primer and a 12-nucleotide UMI. TCRdb reprocessed the UMI-ligation and nested PCR reads via MiXCR and lists one record per CDR3 protein. The data show about 150,000 distinct CDR3 sequences, over 20% seen once. The study, taken as a whole, reports: A few larger clonotypes appeared in naive repertoires, especially CD8, possibly memory cells re-expressing CD45RA.

The germline V gene has CDR1 LGHNA and CDR2 YNFKEQ. V shed 0 bases and J shed 2 bases, with 9 bases lying between them. The CDR3 has 15 amino acids. V and J are TRBV4-2 and TRBJ2-3; D unresolved. The TCR sequence derives from a human donor in good health. The sequencing input was naive CD4+ T cells from blood. The CDR3 protein is CASSQEVAVTDTQYF. The CDR3, as DNA: TGTGCCAGCAGCCAAGAAGTTGCGGTCACAGATACGCAGTATTTT.